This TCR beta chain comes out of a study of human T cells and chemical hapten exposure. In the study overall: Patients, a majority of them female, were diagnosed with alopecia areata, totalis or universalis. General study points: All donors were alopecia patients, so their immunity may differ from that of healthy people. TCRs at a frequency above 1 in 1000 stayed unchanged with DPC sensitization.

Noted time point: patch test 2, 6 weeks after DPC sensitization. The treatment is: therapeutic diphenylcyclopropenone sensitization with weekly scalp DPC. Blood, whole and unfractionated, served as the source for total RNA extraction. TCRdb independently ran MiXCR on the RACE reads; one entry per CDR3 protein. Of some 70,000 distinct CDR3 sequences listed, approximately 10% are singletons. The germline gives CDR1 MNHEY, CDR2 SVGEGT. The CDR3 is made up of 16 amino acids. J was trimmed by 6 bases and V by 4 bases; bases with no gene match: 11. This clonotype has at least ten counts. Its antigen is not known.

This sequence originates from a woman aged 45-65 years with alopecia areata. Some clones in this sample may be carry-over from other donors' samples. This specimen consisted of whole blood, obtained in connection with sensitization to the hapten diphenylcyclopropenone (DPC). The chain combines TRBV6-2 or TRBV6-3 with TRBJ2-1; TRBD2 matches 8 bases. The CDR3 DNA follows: TGTGCCAGCAGTTCCCCCGGGGCCGGGACTAGCAATGAGCAGTTCTTC. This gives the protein CASSSPGAGTSNEQFF.